The 4 T cell receptor beta chains listed next were all sequenced from one sample in a study of OX40 agonist ivuxolimab in advanced cancers. TCRdb keeps only in-frame clones here, not all; method: immunoSEQ multiplex PCR. The sample contains fewer than 90,000 clones, more than 85% of which appear only once. The material sequenced was CD4+ or CD8+ T cells sorted from blood, taken in a trial of the OX40 agonist ivuxolimab. The source is an adult with an advanced solid tumor such as melanoma, head and neck, liver or kidney cancer.

A word on this clone: At one end the junction does not follow the germline gene, possibly because of a read error. The chain employs TRBV7-2 and TRBJ1-1, with a possible D match to TRBD1 (5 bases). CDR1 and CDR2 (germline): SGHTA, FQGNSA. CDR3 length: 14 residues. The CDR3 region has the DNA TGTGCCAGCAGCTTACTAGGGGTGAAGACTGAAGCTTTCTTT. This sequence encodes CASSLLGVKTEAFF.

The table lists this clone with a few counts. The rearrangement links TRBV19 to TRBJ2-1, with 15 bases matching TRBD2. The CDR3 spans 20 residues. The ends lost 5 bases at V and 4 bases at J; junction bases unmatched: 15. Looked up from germline, CDR1 is LNHDA and CDR2 is SQIVND (reference sequence). CDR3 in DNA: TGTGCCAGTAGTTCGAACTCCGGACTAGCGGGGGGGTTATGGTACAATGAGCAGTTCTTC. Translation gives CASSSNSGLAGGLWYNEQFF.

V is TRBV18 and J is TRBJ1-5, with 9 bases matching TRBD1. Germline values: CDR1 KGHSH, CDR2 LQKENI. V gave up 2 bases and J gave up 6 bases; unmatched junction bases: 5. The CDR3 contains 15 residues. The CDR3 coding sequence is TGTGCCAGCTCACCAGAACAGGGGGCAAGTCAGCCCCAGCATTTT. As protein: CASSPEQGASQPQHF.

The chain carries TRBV11-2 and TRBJ2-2; D possibly corresponds to TRBD1 (6 bases). The V and J ends lost 0 bases and 16 bases respectively, with 24 bases between them. The germline V gene has CDR1 SGHAT and CDR2 FQNNGV. The CDR3 covers 16 residues. The CDR3 DNA sequence: TGTGCCAGCAGCTTAGAGGAGGCTGGGGGCCCAATGAGGCGGTTTTTT. Amino acid sequence: CASSLEEAGGPMRRFF. Complete variable domain (other parts from reference TRBV11-2 and TRBJ2-2): EAGVAQSPRYKIIEKRQSVAFWCNPISGHATLYWYQQILGQGPKLLIQFQNNGVVDDSQLPKDRFSAERLKGVDSTLKIQPAKLEDSAVYLCASSLEEAGGPMRRFFGEGSRLTVL.